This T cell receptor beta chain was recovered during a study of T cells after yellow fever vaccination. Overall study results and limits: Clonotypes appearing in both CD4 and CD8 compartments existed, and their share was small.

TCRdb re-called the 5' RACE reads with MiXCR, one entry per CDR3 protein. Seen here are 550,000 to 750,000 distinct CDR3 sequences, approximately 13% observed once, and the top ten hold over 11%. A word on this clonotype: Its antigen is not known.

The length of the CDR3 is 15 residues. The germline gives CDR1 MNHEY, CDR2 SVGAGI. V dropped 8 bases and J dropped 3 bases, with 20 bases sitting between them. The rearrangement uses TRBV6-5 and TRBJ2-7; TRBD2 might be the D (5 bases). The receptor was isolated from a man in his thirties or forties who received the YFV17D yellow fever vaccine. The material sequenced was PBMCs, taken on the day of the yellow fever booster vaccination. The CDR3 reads CASRIRTGPNYEQYF. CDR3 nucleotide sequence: TGTGCCAGCCGCATTCGGACTGGACCTAACTACGAGCAGTACTTC.